A single sample gave rise to the 9 T cell receptor beta chains below, sequenced in a study of shared clonotypes between healthy human individuals. TCRdb keeps only in-frame clones here, not all; method: immunoSEQ multiplex PCR. This sample carries roughly 330,000 clones, about 74% of them seen once, and the ten largest clones take over 9%. The specimen sequenced was memory CD4+ T cells sorted from blood. The subset: CD45RA-negative fraction. The source of these receptors is a man younger than 45 in good health.

The chain combines TRBV25-1 with TRBJ2-4; TRBD1 or TRBD2 may be the D gene (5 bases each). Germline values: CDR1 MGHDK, CDR2 SYGVNS. The V gene lost 3 bases and the J gene lost 8 bases, with 11 bases spanning the gap. This CDR3 spans 13 amino acids. The CDR3 coding sequence is TGTGCCAGCAGTGACAGGTTGGGGGACATTCAGTACTTC. This gives the protein CASSDRLGDIQYF.

This chain uses TRBV6-1 with TRBJ2-2, with TRBD2 identical over 13 bases. The germline gives CDR1 MNHNS, CDR2 SASEGT. The CDR3 spans 17 residues. After removal of 6 bases from V and 5 bases from J, the junction contained 9 bases not matched to a gene. CDR3 DNA sequence: TGTGCCAGCAGAGAACCGGGACTAGCGGGGATTACCGGGGAGCTGTTTTTT. Its translation is CASREPGLAGITGELFF.

The rearrangement uses TRBV7-6 and TRBJ2-7, with TRBD1 identical over 9 bases. Unmatched junction bases numbered 4, after V lost 1 base and J lost 9 bases. In germline, CDR1 is SGHVS, CDR2 FNYEAQ. The CDR3 is made up of 13 amino acids. This chain's CDR3 is CASSLEDRGGQYF. The CDR3 DNA follows: TGTGCCAGCAGCTTAGAGGACAGGGGAGGGCAGTACTTC. Supplemented by reference TRBV7-6 and TRBJ2-7, the full variable domain reads GAGVSQSPRYKVTKRGQDVALRCDPISGHVSLYWYRQALGQGPEFLTYFNYEAQQDKSGLPNDRFSAERPEGSISTLTIQRTEQRDSAMYRCASSLEDRGGQYFGPGTRLTVT.

This chain connects TRBV14 to TRBJ2-2; 8 bases map to TRBD2. The junction had 10 bases not matched to a gene; V was cut back by 0 bases and J by 4 bases. The CDR3 has 18 amino acids. Germline values: CDR1 SGHDN, CDR2 FVKESK. The CDR3 nucleotides read TGTGCCAGCAGCCAAGATCCAGCGGGAGCTGTGGGCACCGGGGAGCTGTTTTTT. Encoded protein: CASSQDPAGAVGTGELFF.

This clone was counted between two and nine times. The V call is TRBV7-2, the J call TRBJ2-3; 7 nucleotides agree with TRBD1. CDR3 length: 14 amino acids. V shed 4 bases and J 7 bases; nucleotides not matched to a gene: 8. Germline V lookup: CDR1 SGHTA, CDR2 FQGNSA. The CDR3 coding sequence is TGTGCCAGCAGCTCAGGAAACAGGGGAAATACGCAGTATTTT. Its protein product is CASSSGNRGNTQYF. Complete variable domain (other parts from reference TRBV7-2 and TRBJ2-3): GAGVSQSPSNKVTEKGKDVELRCDPISGHTALYWYRQSLGQGLEFLIYFQGNSAPDKSGLPSDRFSAERTGGSVSTLTIQRTQQEDSAVYLCASSSGNRGNTQYFGPGTRLTVL.

CDR3 DNA: TGTGCCAGCAGTCTGCGGGGAGCGGGAGTTAGCGAAGAGACCCAGTACTTC. This encodes CASSLRGAGVSEETQYF. This chain links TRBV2 with TRBJ2-5; TRBD2 matches 8 bases. V dropped 5 bases and J dropped 3; count of bases not matched to a gene: 14. This CDR3 has 17 amino acids. The germline V gene has CDR1 SNHLY and CDR2 FYNNEI.

By sample fraction, this clone is medium-sized. The gene calls are TRBV6-1 and TRBJ2-6; a possible D gene is TRBD2 (6 bases). This CDR3 region has 15 residues. Germline V CDR1 and CDR2: MNHNS, SASEGT. Trimming took off 4 bases at V and 0 bases at J, with 7 bases between the two ends. CDR3 DNA sequence: TGTGCCAGCAGTGCGGGACTCTCTGGGGCCAACGTCCTGACTTTC. This sequence encodes CASSAGLSGANVLTF.

V gene TRBV12-1 combines with J gene TRBJ2-7; TRBD1, as called in the table, went unchecked against the DNA. TRBV12-1 has pseudogene status. The CDR3 covers 12 residues. CDR3 bases: TGTGCCAGCAGAACCCCCCAGGTCGAGCAGTACTTC. This encodes CASRTPQVEQYF.

The chain links TRBV5-8 to TRBJ2-6; perhaps TRBD1 as D (5 bases). The germline gives CDR1 SGHTS, CDR2 YDEGEE. The CDR3 length is 16 residues. V was shortened by 1 base and J by 2 bases, with 10 bases between the two germline ends. The CDR3 here is CASSLRQGAGANVLTF. The CDR3 region has the DNA TGTGCCAGCAGCTTGCGTCAGGGTGCTGGGGCCAACGTCCTGACTTTC.